These T cell receptor beta chains were read from a single sample in a study of technical replicates of blood from a few donors. Method: immunoSEQ multiplex PCR; TCRdb's copy keeps in-frame clones and lacks some. The sample has about 79,000 clones, 90% to 95% seen once; the top ten hold 0.2% to 0.3%. Sequenced sample: T cells isolated from PBMCs. Source of these receptors: a human donor in good health. CDR3s include the opening cysteine and the closing phenylalanine or tryptophan. D genes are given only for firm matches. For some rows the clone size is stated as once, few or many, or as a class when expanded; others skip it.

size: few; V: TRBV20-1; J: TRBJ1-3; length: 10; D: .; CDR3: CSAGVDTIYF; DNA: TGCAGTGCTGGTGTAGACACCATATATTTT
size: .; V: TRBV18; J: TRBJ2-7; length: 14; D: .; CDR3: CASSPATDTYEQYF; DNA: TGTGCCAGCTCACCAGCGACGGACACCTACGAGCAGTACTTC
size: .; V: TRBV5-1; J: TRBJ2-7; length: 15; D: TRBD2; CDR3: CASSSWTSGGYEQYF; DNA: TGCGCCAGCAGCTCGTGGACTAGCGGGGGTTACGAGCAGTACTTC
size: once; V: TRBV5-5; J: TRBJ1-1; length: 13; D: .; CDR3: CASSLDYDTEAFF; DNA: TGTGCCAGCAGCTTAGACTACGACACTGAAGCTTTCTTT
size: .; V: TRBV7-7; J: TRBJ2-2; length: 16; D: .; CDR3: CASSLAINPGAGELFF; DNA: TGTGCTAGCAGCTTAGCAATCAATCCAGGGGCCGGGGAGCTGTTTTTT
size: .; V: TRBV4-1; J: TRBJ2-1; length: 19; D: TRBD2; CDR3: CASSLKGQQLAPKQDEQFF; DNA: TGCGCCAGCAGCTTAAAGGGCCAGCAACTAGCGCCGAAGCAGGATGAGCAGTTCTTC
size: .; V: TRBV2; J: TRBJ1-1; length: 14; D: TRBD1; CDR3: CASTGDRGLTEAFF; DNA: TGTGCCAGCACCGGGGACAGGGGGCTCACTGAAGCTTTCTTT
size: .; V: TRBV4-1; J: TRBJ1-3; length: 17; D: .; CDR3: CASSHLPGVAQGNTIYF; DNA: TGCGCCAGCAGCCACCTCCCCGGCGTCGCGCAGGGGAACACCATATATTTT
size: .; V: TRBV2; J: TRBJ2-3; length: 14; D: TRBD2; CDR3: CASAGLAGTDTQYF; DNA: TGTGCCAGCGCGGGACTAGCGGGCACAGATACGCAGTATTTT
size: .; V: TRBV5-1; J: TRBJ2-5; length: 15; D: TRBD1; CDR3: CASSLVDRGVETQYF; DNA: TGCGCCAGCAGCTTGGTGGACAGGGGGGTGGAGACCCAGTACTTC
size: .; V: TRBV6-6; J: TRBJ1-1; length: 15; D: .; CDR3: CASSYEPGANTEAFF; DNA: TGTGCCAGCAGTTACGAGCCAGGGGCAAACACTGAAGCTTTCTTT
size: .; V: TRBV19; J: TRBJ2-6; length: 14; D: .; CDR3: CASRTGSGANVLTF; DNA: TGTGCCAGTAGGACAGGCTCTGGGGCCAACGTCCTGACTTTC
size: once; V: TRBV19; J: TRBJ1-5; length: 15; D: .; CDR3: CASSMSGFDNQPQHF; DNA: TGTGCCAGTAGTATGTCGGGGTTTGACAATCAGCCCCAGCATTTT
size: once; V: TRBV4-2; J: TRBJ2-7; length: 15; D: .; CDR3: CASSPLTERVGEQYF; DNA: TGTGCCAGCAGCCCCCTGACGGAGCGGGTAGGAGAGCAGTACTTC
size: .; V: TRBV6-4; J: TRBJ2-7; length: 15; D: TRBD2; CDR3: CASSYGGGTSYEQYF; DNA: TGTGCCAGCAGTTATGGGGGGGGTACCTCCTACGAGCAGTACTTC
size: .; V: TRBV5-6; J: TRBJ1-6; length: 18; D: TRBD1; CDR3: CASSLGPQGSSYNSPLHF; DNA: TGTGCCAGCAGCTTGGGGCCACAGGGGAGCTCCTATAATTCACCTCTCCACTTT
size: .; V: TRBV5-8; J: TRBJ1-2; length: 13; D: .; CDR3: CASVWGANYGYTF; DNA: TGTGCCAGTGTCTGGGGCGCTAACTATGGCTACACCTTC
size: .; V: TRBV5-1; J: TRBJ2-7; length: 14; D: TRBD1; CDR3: CASSLRDRDYEQYF; DNA: TGCGCCAGCAGCTTGAGGGACAGGGACTACGAGCAGTACTTC
size: once; V: TRBV6-5; J: TRBJ2-3; length: 16; D: TRBD2; CDR3: CASSYAGGASTDTQYF; DNA: TGTGCCAGCAGTTACGCGGGGGGGGCCAGCACAGATACGCAGTATTTT
size: .; V: TRBV5-1; J: TRBJ1-1; length: 14; D: .; CDR3: CASSFISENTEAFF; DNA: TGCGCCAGCAGCTTCATAAGCGAGAACACTGAAGCTTTCTTT
size: .; V: TRBV5-1; J: TRBJ1-5; length: 20; D: TRBD1; CDR3: CASSLGTGIWQGAGNQPQHF; DNA: TGCGCCAGCAGCTTGGGGACGGGTATATGGCAGGGGGCCGGCAATCAGCCCCAGCATTTT
size: .; V: TRBV7-9; J: TRBJ1-2; length: 16; D: .; CDR3: CASSLGSDSRIYGYTF; DNA: TGTGCCAGCAGCTTAGGATCGGACAGTCGGATTTATGGCTACACCTTC
size: .; V: TRBV7-9; J: TRBJ1-5; length: 14; D: .; CDR3: CASSGEGRNQPQHF; DNA: TGTGCCAGCAGCGGGGAGGGGCGGAATCAGCCCCAGCATTTT
size: .; V: TRBV11-3; J: TRBJ2-2; length: 14; D: TRBD2; CDR3: CASSPSGRTGELFF; DNA: TGTGCCAGCAGCCCGAGCGGGAGAACCGGGGAGCTGTTTTTT
size: .; V: TRBV14; J: TRBJ2-1; length: 16; D: TRBD2; CDR3: CASSHRTSGRAYEQFF; DNA: TGTGCCAGCAGCCACCGGACTAGCGGGAGGGCCTATGAGCAGTTCTTC
size: .; V: TRBV19; J: TRBJ1-2; length: 17; D: .; CDR3: CASSSWRHPSPNYGYTF; DNA: TGTGCCAGTAGTAGCTGGAGGCATCCTTCACCCAACTATGGCTACACCTTC
size: .; V: TRBV30; J: TRBJ2-5; length: 15; D: .; CDR3: CAWSVLAGDSETQYF; DNA: TGTGCCTGGAGTGTACTAGCCGGGGATTCGGAGACCCAGTACTTC
size: .; V: TRBV4-2; J: TRBJ2-6; length: 19; D: TRBD2; CDR3: CASSQNLAGGNSGANVLTF; DNA: TGTGCCAGCAGCCAAAACCTGGCGGGGGGTAACTCTGGGGCCAACGTCCTGACTTTC
size: .; V: TRBV30; J: TRBJ1-2; length: 14; D: TRBD1; CDR3: CAWSLTGARYGYTF; DNA: TGTGCCTGGAGCCTAACAGGGGCGCGGTATGGCTACACCTTC
size: .; V: TRBV11-2; J: TRBJ2-1; length: 19; D: TRBD2; CDR3: CASRTPGLAEGRTYNEQFF; DNA: TGTGCCAGCAGAACGCCGGGACTAGCGGAGGGGCGAACCTACAATGAGCAGTTCTTC
size: .; V: TRBV11-2; J: TRBJ2-7; length: 13; D: .; CDR3: CASSLGRDYEQYF; DNA: TGTGCCAGCAGCTTGGGCAGGGACTACGAGCAGTACTTC
size: few; V: TRBV6-4; J: TRBJ2-3; length: 16; D: TRBD1; CDR3: CASSDSRQGGTDTQYF; DNA: TGTGCCAGCAGTGACTCGCGACAGGGCGGCACAGATACGCAGTATTTT
size: .; V: TRBV5-1; J: TRBJ1-5; length: 16; D: .; CDR3: CASSLGGGRGNQPQHF; DNA: TGCGCCAGCAGCTTGGGAGGAGGCCGCGGTAATCAGCCCCAGCATTTT
size: .; V: TRBV28; J: TRBJ1-2; length: 13; D: TRBD1; CDR3: CASSFEGGNGYTF; DNA: TGTGCCAGCAGTTTTGAAGGGGGCAATGGCTACACCTTC
size: .; V: TRBV11-3; J: TRBJ1-6; length: 14; D: TRBD1; CDR3: CASRKDRVNSPLHF; DNA: TGTGCCAGCAGGAAGGACAGGGTTAATTCACCCCTCCACTTT
size: .; V: TRBV10-3; J: TRBJ2-3; length: 12; D: .; CDR3: CAAISDTDTQYF; DNA: TGTGCCGCAATTAGCGACACAGATACGCAGTATTTT
size: .; V: TRBV28; J: TRBJ1-4; length: 14; D: TRBD1; CDR3: CASSLRGLEEKLFF; DNA: TGTGCCAGCAGTCTCAGGGGGCTGGAAGAAAAACTGTTTTTT
size: .; V: TRBV30; J: TRBJ1-2; length: 13; D: TRBD1; CDR3: CAWTAGGIYGYTF; DNA: TGTGCCTGGACGGCAGGGGGAATCTATGGCTACACCTTC
size: few; V: TRBV18; J: TRBJ1-1; length: 14; D: .; CDR3: CASSTAETGMMAFF; DNA: TGTGCCAGCTCAACCGCCGAGACAGGAATGATGGCTTTCTTT
size: .; V: TRBV19; J: TRBJ2-2; length: 16; D: TRBD1; CDR3: CASSTSGGRSTGELFF; DNA: TGTGCCAGTAGTACCTCAGGGGGACGCAGTACCGGGGAGCTGTTTTTT
size: .; V: TRBV5-6; J: TRBJ2-7; length: 16; D: TRBD1; CDR3: CASSHLEGQGVREQYF; DNA: TGTGCCAGCAGCCATTTGGAAGGACAGGGTGTCCGCGAGCAGTACTTC
size: .; V: TRBV7-9; J: TRBJ2-3; length: 15; D: .; CDR3: CASSLAGAVADTQYF; DNA: TGTGCCAGCAGCTTAGCGGGGGCTGTCGCAGATACGCAGTATTTT
size: once; V: TRBV5-1; J: TRBJ1-2; length: 14; D: .; CDR3: CASSFGQANYGYTF; DNA: TGCGCCAGCAGCTTCGGCCAGGCTAACTATGGCTACACCTTC
size: .; V: TRBV5-5; J: TRBJ1-6; length: 18; D: TRBD1; CDR3: CASSSRTGDFLYNSPLHF; DNA: TGTGCCAGCAGCTCTCGAACAGGGGATTTTCTCTATAATTCACCCCTCCACTTT
size: once; V: TRBV6-1; J: TRBJ2-6; length: 19; D: TRBD1; CDR3: CASSGTRTGTASGANVLTF; DNA: TGTGCCAGCAGTGGGACCCGGACAGGAACTGCCTCTGGGGCCAACGTCCTGACTTTC
size: .; V: TRBV25-1; J: TRBJ2-1; length: 18; D: .; CDR3: CASSEFEGALPSYNEQFF; DNA: TGTGCCAGCAGTGAATTCGAGGGAGCCCTTCCCTCCTACAATGAGCAGTTCTTC
size: .; V: TRBV29-1; J: TRBJ2-7; length: 13; D: TRBD1; CDR3: CSVGPDRFNEQYF; DNA: TGCAGCGTTGGACCGGACAGGTTTAACGAGCAGTACTTC
size: .; V: TRBV6-1; J: TRBJ1-4; length: 15; D: TRBD1; CDR3: CASSEGPGGSEKLFF; DNA: TGTGCCAGCAGTGAAGGGCCAGGGGGCTCGGAAAAACTGTTTTTT
size: once; V: TRBV28; J: TRBJ1-1; length: 16; D: .; CDR3: CASSPPGRGRNPEAFF; DNA: TGTGCCAGCAGTCCACCCGGTAGGGGCCGGAATCCTGAAGCTTTCTTT
size: .; V: TRBV4-1; J: TRBJ1-1; length: 16; D: TRBD1; CDR3: CASSPHRGLVVTEAFF; DNA: TGCGCCAGCAGCCCACACAGGGGACTTGTAGTCACTGAAGCTTTCTTT
size: .; V: TRBV11-2; J: TRBJ2-2; length: 15; D: TRBD2; CDR3: CASSRLADNTGELFF; DNA: TGTGCCAGCAGCCGACTAGCAGATAACACCGGGGAGCTGTTTTTT
size: .; V: TRBV30; J: TRBJ2-6; length: 17; D: TRBD1; CDR3: CAWRRQGRLGGANVLTF; DNA: TGTGCCTGGAGACGACAGGGTCGCCTGGGGGGGGCCAACGTCCTGACTTTC
size: .; V: TRBV19; J: TRBJ2-5; length: 13; D: .; CDR3: CASSTDRQETQYF; DNA: TGTGCCAGTAGTACGGACAGACAAGAGACCCAGTACTTC
size: .; V: TRBV27; J: TRBJ1-4; length: 15; D: TRBD1; CDR3: CASSLRDRFNEKLFF; DNA: TGTGCCAGCAGTCTCCGGGACAGATTTAATGAAAAACTGTTTTTT
size: .; V: TRBV7-9; J: TRBJ2-5; length: 17; D: TRBD2; CDR3: CASSPSPGLAEQETQYF; DNA: TGTGCCAGCAGCCCGAGTCCGGGACTAGCGGAGCAAGAGACCCAGTACTTC